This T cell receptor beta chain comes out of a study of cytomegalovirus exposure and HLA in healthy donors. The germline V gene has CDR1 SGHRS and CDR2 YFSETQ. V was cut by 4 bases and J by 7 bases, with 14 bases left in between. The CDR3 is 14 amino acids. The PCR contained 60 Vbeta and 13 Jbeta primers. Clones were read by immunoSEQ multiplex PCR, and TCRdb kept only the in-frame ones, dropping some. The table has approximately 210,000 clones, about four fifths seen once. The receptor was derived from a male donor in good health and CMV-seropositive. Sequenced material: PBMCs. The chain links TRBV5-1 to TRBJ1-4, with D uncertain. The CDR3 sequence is CASSLHEGTEKLFF. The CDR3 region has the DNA TGCGCCAGCAGCCTACATGAGGGAACTGAAAAACTGTTTTTT.